One and the same sample provided the 15 T cell receptor beta chains below, sequenced in a study of blood T cell repertoires in COVID-19. Only in-frame clones appear in the TCRdb table, and some are missing; sequencing was by immunoSEQ multiplex PCR. The table has about 380,000 clones, 88% seen once; the top ten hold more than 0.95%. The sample was PBMCs or T cells enriched from blood (not recorded which). The receptors were sampled from a woman under 30 who had recovered from COVID-19.

The gene calls are TRBV30 and TRBJ1-5; D is unresolved. The germline gives CDR1 GTSNPN, CDR2 SVGIG (reference sequence). CDR3 length: 13 residues. Trimming took 1 base from V and 7 from J, leaving 11 bases between them. CDR3 sequence (DNA): TGTGCCTGGAGTGCCGGGGTACGCCAGCCCCAGCATTTT. It encodes CAWSAGVRQPQHF.

J is TRBJ2-6 and V is TRBV7-9, with D maybe TRBD1 (6 bases). V was shortened by 9 bases and J by 1 base, with 10 bases between the two germline ends. CDR1 is SEHNR, CDR2 FQNEAQ, per germline (reference sequence). This CDR3 contains 14 residues. CDR3 DNA sequence: TGTGCCAGTGGACAGCTGTCTGGGGCCAACGTCCTGACTTTC. Protein: CASGQLSGANVLTF.

The J gene is TRBJ1-5, the V gene TRBV19, with 10 bases fitting TRBD1. Looked up from germline, CDR1 is LNHDA and CDR2 is SQIVND (reference sequence). V shed 5 bases, J shed 6 bases, and the junction held 4 bases outside the gene matches. The CDR3 extends over 14 amino acids. DNA of the CDR3: TGTGCCAGTAGTGGACAGGGGGTAAGTCAGCCCCAGCATTTT. Protein product: CASSGQGVSQPQHF.

The V and J genes are TRBV9 and TRBJ1-3; perhaps TRBD1 as D (6 bases). Trimming removed 4 bases from V and 3 bases from J, with 11 bases in between. Germline-derived CDR1 and CDR2 are SGDLS and YYNGEE. This CDR3 spans 14 amino acids. This CDR3 reads CASSSLDSGNTIYF. The CDR3 DNA reads as TGTGCCAGCAGCAGTTTGGACAGTGGAAACACCATATATTTT.

This clone has more than one count but fewer than ten. This chain uses TRBV11-1 with TRBJ2-1; D is possibly TRBD2 (6 bases). V was pared by 1 base and J by 9 bases, with 7 bases between. This CDR3 has 12 residues. Per the germline V gene, CDR1 is SGHAT and CDR2 is FQDESV (reference sequence). This CDR3 reads CASSLGGGEQFF. The CDR3 nucleotides read TGTGCCAGCAGCTTAGGGGGAGGTGAGCAGTTCTTC.

A word on this clone: Relative to the germline gene, one junction end is altered; a read error may explain this. The DNA for the CDR3 is TGTGCCATCAGTGAGTCGATACGTAACACAATATATTTT. Its protein product is CAISESIRNTIYF. This chain connects TRBV10-3 to TRBJ1-3; D ambiguous. This CDR3 is built from 13 residues. The germline CDR1 and CDR2 sequences are ENHRY and SYGVKD.

The chain carries TRBV5-1 and TRBJ2-7; 7 bases line up with TRBD1. Germline CDR1 reads SGHRS; CDR2 reads YFSETQ. J gave up 5 bases and V 4 bases, and 12 bases lay outside the gene matches. The CDR3 consists of 15 residues. The CDR3 loop reads CASSLDRAGRDEQYF. DNA of the CDR3: TGCGCCAGCAGCCTAGACAGGGCAGGACGGGACGAGCAGTACTTC.

This rearrangement joins TRBV2 to TRBJ2-3, with D perhaps TRBD2 (6 bases). The CDR3 has 16 amino acids. Germline V gene sequence: CDR1 SNHLY, CDR2 FYNNEI. Deletions cut 1 base from V and 0 bases from J, with 11 bases between. This chain's CDR3 is CASSEEGLTSTDTQYF. CDR3 in DNA: TGTGCCAGCAGTGAAGAGGGACTTACTAGCACAGATACGCAGTATTTT.

The CDR3 DNA reads as TGTGCCAGCAGCCCCCGGGGAGGGGACTATGGCTACACCTTC. Its protein is CASSPRGGDYGYTF. This chain links TRBV7-3 with TRBJ1-2, with D possibly being TRBD1 (5 bases). Trimming cost V 5 bases and J 3 bases, with 13 bases left between them. The CDR3 extends over 14 amino acids. The germline CDR1 and CDR2 sequences are SGHTA and FQGTGA.

J is TRBJ2-3 and V is TRBV19; D gene uncertain. V was clipped by 3 bases and J by 2 bases, with 6 bases between them. This CDR3 comprises 13 residues. Germline V gene data show CDR1 as LNHDA and CDR2 as SQIVND (reference sequence). CDR3: CASSIWLTDTQYF. CDR3 sequence (DNA): TGTGCCAGTAGTATCTGGCTCACAGATACGCAGTATTTT.

The chain joins TRBV6-5 to TRBJ1-2; 9 bases agree with TRBD1. Germline V gene lookup returns CDR1 MNHEY and CDR2 SVGAGI. This CDR3 spans 14 amino acids. J gave up 13 bases and V 6 bases, and 15 bases lay outside the gene matches. CDR3 sequence (DNA): TGTGCCAGCAGGCCTGGGACAGGGCCACCTAGAAGCACCTTC. Its protein product is CASRPGTGPPRSTF.

The chain couples TRBV10-2 to TRBJ2-3, with D hard to call. Germline loops: CDR1 WSHSY, CDR2 SAAADI. This CDR3 region has 17 residues. Deletions cut 1 base from V and 1 base from J, with 15 bases between. The DNA of the CDR3 is TGCGCCAGCAGTGAGTGGAGCTTTTTATTGGGCACAGATACGCAGTATTTT. Translating gives CASSEWSFLLGTDTQYF.

The V call is TRBV11-2, the J call TRBJ2-5; 7 bases map to TRBD2. The CDR3 covers 15 residues. Germline V gene lookup returns CDR1 SGHAT and CDR2 FQNNGV. With V trimmed by 3 bases and J by 1 base, 5 bases remained unmatched. The CDR3 sequence is CASSLLTSTQETQYF. CDR3 nucleotide sequence: TGTGCCAGCAGCTTGTTGACTAGCACCCAAGAGACCCAGTACTTC. Based on the CDR3 plus reference TRBV11-2 and TRBJ2-5, the full variable domain is EAGVAQSPRYKIIEKRQSVAFWCNPISGHATLYWYQQILGQGPKLLIQFQNNGVVDDSQLPKDRFSAERLKGVDSTLKIQPAKLEDSAVYLCASSLLTSTQETQYFGPGTRLLVL.

This clone was detected only once. The rearrangement links TRBV6-6 to TRBJ1-2, with D unclear. The CDR3 is made up of 15 amino acids. Germline CDR1 is MNHNY and CDR2 is SVGAGI (reference sequence). V shed 0 bases and J shed 1 base, with 9 bases lying between them. This CDR3 is CASSYSTEINYGYTF. CDR3 sequence (DNA): TGTGCCAGCAGTTACTCAACAGAGATTAACTATGGCTACACCTTC.

CDR3 sequence (DNA): TGTGCCAGCAGTTCCCAACGGACTAGGAACGGCTACACCTTC. Translation: CASSSQRTRNGYTF. The rearrangement joins TRBV27 to TRBJ1-2; D is undetermined. The V end lost 4 bases, the J end lost 8 bases, and 17 bases lay between the germline ends. Per the germline V gene, CDR1 is MNHEY and CDR2 is SMNVEV (reference sequence). This CDR3 spans 14 amino acids.